This T cell receptor (beta chain) emerged from a study of B cell selection in AIRE deficiency. Generated by immunoSEQ multiplex PCR, the TCRdb table keeps only in-frame clones and is missing some. The profile shows under 20,000 clones, about 92% of them singletons. The CDR3 has 13 amino acids. In germline, CDR1 is MNHEY, CDR2 SMNVEV (reference sequence). Between the trimmed V and J ends, which lost 3 bases and 7 bases, there was a span of 7 bases. Sorted regulatory T cells were CD4-positive, CD25-high and CD127-low or negative. Sequencing input: CD4+CD25+ Tregs sorted from PBMCs. J is TRBJ1-6 and V is TRBV27; a weak D match, TRBD1 (6 bases). The sequence derives from a human donor in good health. CDR3 amino acids: CASSFGGNSPLHF. CDR3 coding DNA: TGTGCCAGCAGTTTTGGGGGCAATTCACCCCTCCACTTT.